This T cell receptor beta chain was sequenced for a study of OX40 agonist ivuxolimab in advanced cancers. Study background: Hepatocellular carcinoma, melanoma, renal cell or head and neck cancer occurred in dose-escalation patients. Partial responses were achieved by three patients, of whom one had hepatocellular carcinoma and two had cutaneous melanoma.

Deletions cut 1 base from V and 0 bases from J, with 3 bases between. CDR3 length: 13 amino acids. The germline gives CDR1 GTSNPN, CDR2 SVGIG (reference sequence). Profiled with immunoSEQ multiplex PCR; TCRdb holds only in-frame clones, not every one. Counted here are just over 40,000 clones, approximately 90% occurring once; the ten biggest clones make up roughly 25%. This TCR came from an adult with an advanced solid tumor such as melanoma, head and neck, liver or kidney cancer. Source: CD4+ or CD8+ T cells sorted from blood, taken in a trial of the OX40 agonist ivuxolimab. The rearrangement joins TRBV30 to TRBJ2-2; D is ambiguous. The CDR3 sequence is CAWSESNTGELFF. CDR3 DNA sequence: TGTGCCTGGAGTGAGTCGAACACCGGGGAGCTGTTTTTT. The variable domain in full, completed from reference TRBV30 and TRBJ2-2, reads SQTIHQWPATLVQPVGSPLSLECTVEGTSNPNLYWYRQAAGRGLQLLFYSVGIGQISSEVPQNLSASRPQDRQFILSSKKLLLSDSGFYLCAWSESNTGELFFGEGSRLTVL.